This TCR beta chain was identified in a study of blood T cell repertoires in COVID-19. Looking at the study overall: Sources were T cells, B-cell-depleted T cells, or PBMCs; the material itself was cDNA or gDNA.

The CDR3 has 15 amino acids. The V gene's germline CDR1 is SGHKS and CDR2 YYEKEE (reference sequence). V gave up 0 bases and J gave up 5 bases, with 15 bases separating them. As processed by the authors: How many nucleated cells were present was estimated from reference gene primer amplification. Clones were sequenced by immunoSEQ multiplex PCR, and TCRdb holds only the in-frame ones, with some missing. V and J calls and clone size are those listed in that table; D and trimming were worked out from the DNA. This table holds over 150,000 clones, approximately 89% found once. The rearrangement links TRBV5-5 to TRBJ2-7, with unresolved D. The clonotype originates from a man in his forties who had recovered from COVID-19. Sequenced input: PBMCs or T cells enriched from blood (not recorded which). For the CDR3, the DNA is TGTGCCAGCAGCTTGGGGGCAAATATCCGCGACGAGCAGTACTTC. Amino acids: CASSLGANIRDEQYF.